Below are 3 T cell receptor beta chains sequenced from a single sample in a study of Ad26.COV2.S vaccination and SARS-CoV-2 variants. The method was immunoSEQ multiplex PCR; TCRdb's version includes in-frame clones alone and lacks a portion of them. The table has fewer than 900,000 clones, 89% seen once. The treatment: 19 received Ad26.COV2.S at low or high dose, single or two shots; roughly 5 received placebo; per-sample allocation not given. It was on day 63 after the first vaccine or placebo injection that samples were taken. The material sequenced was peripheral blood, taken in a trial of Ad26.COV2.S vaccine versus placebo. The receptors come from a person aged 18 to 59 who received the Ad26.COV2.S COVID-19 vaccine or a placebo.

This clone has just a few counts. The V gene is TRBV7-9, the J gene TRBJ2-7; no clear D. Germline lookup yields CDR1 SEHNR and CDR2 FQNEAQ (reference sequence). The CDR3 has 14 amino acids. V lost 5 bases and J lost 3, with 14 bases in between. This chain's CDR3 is CASSIGALDYEQYF. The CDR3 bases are TGTGCCAGCAGCATAGGCGCCTTAGACTACGAGCAGTACTTC.

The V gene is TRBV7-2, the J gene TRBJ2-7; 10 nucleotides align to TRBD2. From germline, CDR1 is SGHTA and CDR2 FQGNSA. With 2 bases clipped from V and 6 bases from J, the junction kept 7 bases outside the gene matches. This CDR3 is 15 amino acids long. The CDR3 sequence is CASSLWLAGEIEQYF. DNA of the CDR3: TGTGCCAGCAGCTTATGGCTAGCGGGAGAGATCGAGCAGTACTTC.

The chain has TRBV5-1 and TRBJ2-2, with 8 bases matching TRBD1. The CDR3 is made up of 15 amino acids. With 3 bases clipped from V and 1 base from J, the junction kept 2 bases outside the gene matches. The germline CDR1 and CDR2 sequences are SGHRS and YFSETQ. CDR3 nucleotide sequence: TGCGCCAGCAGCTCCGGGACAGGGAACACCGGGGAGCTGTTTTTT. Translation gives CASSSGTGNTGELFF.